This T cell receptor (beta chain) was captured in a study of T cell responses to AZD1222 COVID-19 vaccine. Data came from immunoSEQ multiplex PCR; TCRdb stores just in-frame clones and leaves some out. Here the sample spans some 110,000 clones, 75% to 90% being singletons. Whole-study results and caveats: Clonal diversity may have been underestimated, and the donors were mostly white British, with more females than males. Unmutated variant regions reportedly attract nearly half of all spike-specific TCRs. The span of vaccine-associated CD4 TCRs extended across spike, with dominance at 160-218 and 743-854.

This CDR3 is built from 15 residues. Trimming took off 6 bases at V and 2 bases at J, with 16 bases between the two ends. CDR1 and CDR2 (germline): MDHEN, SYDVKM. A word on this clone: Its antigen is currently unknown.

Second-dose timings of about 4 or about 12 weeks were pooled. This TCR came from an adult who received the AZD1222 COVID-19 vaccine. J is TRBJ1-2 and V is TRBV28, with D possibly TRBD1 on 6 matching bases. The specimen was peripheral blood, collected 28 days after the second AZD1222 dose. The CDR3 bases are TGTGCCAGCAGCACCGGGGACAACCGAAACTATGGCTACACCTTC. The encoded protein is CASSTGDNRNYGYTF.